This T cell receptor (beta chain) was recovered during a study of CD4 T cells in relation to SARS-CoV-2 and coronaviruses. About the research overall: Convalescent patients were fewer than ten males and 4 females; two were Hispanic.

Libraries were prepared by immunoSEQ multiplex PCR; TCRdb keeps only in-frame clonotypes and omits some of them. Of 30,000 to 45,000 clones listed, over 75% are singletons. In the case of this clone: The antigen is undetermined.

Study-level results: In roughly 65% of donors, memory CD4+ clonotypes crossrecognized SARS-CoV-2 and at least one common cold coronavirus spike. Pre-pandemic and post-infection samples never came from the same donor. Crossreactivity was assessed only for spike protein, not other viral proteins.

The CDR3 has 14 amino acids. V was trimmed by 1 base and J by 4 bases, leaving 11 bases between them. Germline V gene data show CDR1 as SGHNT and CDR2 as YYREEE (reference sequence). The V call is TRBV5-4, the J call TRBJ2-5; perhaps TRBD1 as D (5 bases). This sequence was found in an adult with COVID-19. The specimen sequenced was memory CD4+ T cells from PBMCs. The DNA for the CDR3 is TGTGCCAGCAGCTTGAGGCAGGGCTTAGAGACCCAGTACTTC. Protein sequence: CASSLRQGLETQYF.